Shown below are 2 T cell receptor beta chains from a single sample sequenced in a study of vaccination and CD4 T cells after COVID-19. As for treatment: roughly 11-day PBMC culture with coronavirus spike peptide pools or control peptides (ViraFEST assay). No antigen has been identified for these receptors. Once obtained from cultured CD4+ T cells, the DNA was sequenced using the Oncomine TCR Beta short-read assay. TCRdb called the PCR reads again in MiXCR, with one record for every CDR3 protein. The data hold approximately 13,000 distinct CDR3 sequences, with less than 70% observed a single time. The sequencing sample was made of CD4+ T cells from blood, cultured in vitro. The receptors shown here come from a human donor who had recovered from COVID-19.

In its sample, this clonotype is medium-sized (0.01 to 0.1%). V gene TRBV20-1 combines with J gene TRBJ2-5, with 7 bases matching TRBD2. Germline V gene lookup returns CDR1 DFQATT and CDR2 SNEGSKA (reference sequence). V gave up 6 bases and J gave up 4 bases; unmatched junction bases: 11. This CDR3 is 14 amino acids long. This CDR3 reads CSAPQRDKGETQYF. The DNA for the CDR3 is TGCAGTGCCCCCCAGCGGGATAAAGGAGAGACCCAGTACTTC.

The chain links TRBV28 to TRBJ1-6; possible D gene TRBD1, 5 bases. CDR3 length: 12 amino acids. V was clipped by 11 bases and J by 4 bases, with 9 bases between them. CDR1 is MDHEN, CDR2 SYDVKM, per germline. In nucleotides, the CDR3 is TGTGCCGGCGGGACGTATAATTCACCCCTCCACTTT. It encodes CAGGTYNSPLHF.